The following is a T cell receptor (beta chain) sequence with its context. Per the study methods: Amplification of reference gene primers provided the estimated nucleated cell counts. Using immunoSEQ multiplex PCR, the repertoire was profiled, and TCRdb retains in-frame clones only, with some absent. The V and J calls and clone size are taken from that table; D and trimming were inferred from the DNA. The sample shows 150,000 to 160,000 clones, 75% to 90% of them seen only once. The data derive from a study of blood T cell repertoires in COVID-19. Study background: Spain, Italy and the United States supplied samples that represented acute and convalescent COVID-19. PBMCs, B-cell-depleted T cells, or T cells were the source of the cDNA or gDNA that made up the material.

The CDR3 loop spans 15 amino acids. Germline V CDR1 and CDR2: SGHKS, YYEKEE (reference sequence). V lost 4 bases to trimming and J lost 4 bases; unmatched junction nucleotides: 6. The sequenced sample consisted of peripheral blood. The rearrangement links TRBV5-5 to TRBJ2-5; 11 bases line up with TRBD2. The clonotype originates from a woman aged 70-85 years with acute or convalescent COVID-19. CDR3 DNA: TGTGCCAGCAGCGCTAGCGGGGGGCTAGGAGAGACCCAGTACTTC. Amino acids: CASSASGGLGETQYF. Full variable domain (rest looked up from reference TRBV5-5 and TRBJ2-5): DAGVTQSPTHLIKTRGQQVTLRCSPISGHKSVSWYQQVLGQGPQFIFQYYEKEERGRGNFPDRFSARQFPNYSSELNVNALLLGDSALYLCASSASGGLGETQYFGPGTRLLVL.